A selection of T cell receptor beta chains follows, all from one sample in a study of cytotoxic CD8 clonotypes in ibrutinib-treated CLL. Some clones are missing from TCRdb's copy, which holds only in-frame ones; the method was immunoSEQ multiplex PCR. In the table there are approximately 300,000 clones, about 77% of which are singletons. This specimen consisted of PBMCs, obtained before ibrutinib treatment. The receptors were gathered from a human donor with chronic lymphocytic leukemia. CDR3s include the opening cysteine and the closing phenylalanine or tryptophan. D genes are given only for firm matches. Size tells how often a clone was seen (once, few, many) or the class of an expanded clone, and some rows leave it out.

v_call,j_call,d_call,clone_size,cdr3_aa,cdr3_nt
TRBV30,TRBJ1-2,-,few,CAWTRDNRNYGYTF,TGTGCCTGGACCCGGGACAACCGAAACTATGGCTACACCTTC
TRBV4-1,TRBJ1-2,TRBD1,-,CASSQRDRGSDGYTF,TGCGCCAGCAGCCAGCGGGACAGGGGGTCTGATGGCTACACCTTC
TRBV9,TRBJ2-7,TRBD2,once,CASSNPSGRAGEQYF,TGTGCCAGCAGCAATCCTAGCGGGAGGGCGGGAGAGCAGTACTTC
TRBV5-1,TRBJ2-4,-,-,CASSWGDIQYF,TGCGCCAGCAGCTGGGGTGACATTCAGTACTTC
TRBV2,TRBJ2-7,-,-,CASRFRVPPRELGLFYEQYF,TGTGCCAGCAGATTCCGGGTCCCTCCACGCGAACTGGGGTTGTTCTACGAGCAGTACTTC
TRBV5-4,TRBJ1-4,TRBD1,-,CASSHTGAGTNEKLFF,TGTGCCAGCAGCCATACAGGGGCAGGAACTAATGAAAAACTGTTTTTT
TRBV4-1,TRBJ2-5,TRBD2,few,CASSQGGLAGGPTETQYF,TGCGCCAGCAGCCAAGGAGGACTAGCGGGAGGGCCAACAGAGACCCAGTACTTC
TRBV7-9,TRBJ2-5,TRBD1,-,CASSSRPGQGIETQYF,TGTGCCAGCAGCTCAAGGCCGGGACAGGGGATAGAGACCCAGTACTTC
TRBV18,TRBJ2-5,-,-,CASSPPSLSPETQYF,TGTGCCAGCTCACCACCTAGCTTAAGTCCTGAGACCCAGTACTTC
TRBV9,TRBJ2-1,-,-,CASSPQIGENEQFF,TGTGCCAGCAGCCCACAGATTGGGGAGAATGAGCAGTTCTTC
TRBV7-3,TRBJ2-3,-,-,CASSPNRDPDTQYF,TGTGCCAGCAGCCCTAACAGGGATCCAGATACGCAGTATTTT
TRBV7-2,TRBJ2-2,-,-,CASSSRTSVDTGELFF,TGTGCCAGCAGCTCCCGGACCAGCGTGGACACCGGGGAGCTGTTTTTT
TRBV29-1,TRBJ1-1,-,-,CSVRIVEGLNTEAFF,TGCAGCGTTCGAATTGTGGAGGGGCTGAACACTGAAGCTTTCTTT
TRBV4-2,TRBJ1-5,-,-,CASSQALTPLQPQHF,TGTGCCAGCAGCCAAGCGTTGACGCCTCTACAGCCCCAGCATTTT
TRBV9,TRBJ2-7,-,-,CASSPSLRERSYEQYF,TGTGCCAGCAGCCCCAGTTTAAGGGAACGTTCCTACGAGCAGTACTTC
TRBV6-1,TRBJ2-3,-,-,CASSDWTSDTQYF,TGTGCCAGCAGTGACTGGACCTCAGATACGCAGTATTTT
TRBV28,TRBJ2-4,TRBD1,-,CASSPSPGTVLAKNIQYF,TGTGCCAGCAGCCCCAGCCCCGGGACAGTTCTAGCCAAAAACATTCAGTACTTC
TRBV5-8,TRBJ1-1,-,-,CASTYYRTEAFF,TGTGCCAGCACCTACTATCGCACTGAAGCTTTCTTT
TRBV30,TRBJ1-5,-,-,CAWSVLESNQPQHF,TGTGCCTGGAGTGTGTTAGAAAGCAATCAGCCCCAGCATTTT
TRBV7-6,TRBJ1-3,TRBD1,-,CASSFGDSSGNTIYF,TGTGCCAGCAGCTTCGGGGACAGCTCTGGAAACACCATATATTTT
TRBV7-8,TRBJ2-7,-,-,CASSTHGYEQYF,TGTGCCAGCAGCACCCATGGGTACGAGCAGTACTTC
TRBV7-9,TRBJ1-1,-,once,CASSSSRGTEVHTEAFF,TGTGCCAGCAGCTCCTCCCGAGGGACGGAGGTGCACACTGAAGCTTTCTTT